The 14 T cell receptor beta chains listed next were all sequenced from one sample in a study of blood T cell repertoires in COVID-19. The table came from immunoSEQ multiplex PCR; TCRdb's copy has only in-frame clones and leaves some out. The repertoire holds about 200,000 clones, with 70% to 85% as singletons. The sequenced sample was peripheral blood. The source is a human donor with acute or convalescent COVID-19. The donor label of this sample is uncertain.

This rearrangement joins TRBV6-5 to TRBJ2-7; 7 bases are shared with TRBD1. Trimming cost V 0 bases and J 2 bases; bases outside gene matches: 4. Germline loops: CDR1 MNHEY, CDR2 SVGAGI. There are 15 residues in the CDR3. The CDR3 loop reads CASSYSLTGPYEQYF. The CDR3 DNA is TGTGCCAGCAGTTACTCGCTGACAGGGCCCTACGAGCAGTACTTC.

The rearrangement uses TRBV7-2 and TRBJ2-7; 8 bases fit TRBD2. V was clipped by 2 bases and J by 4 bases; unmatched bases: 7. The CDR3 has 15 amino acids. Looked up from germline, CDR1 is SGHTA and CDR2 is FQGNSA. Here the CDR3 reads CASSLNPGGPYEQYF. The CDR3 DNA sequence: TGTGCCAGCAGCTTAAATCCGGGAGGGCCGTACGAGCAGTACTTC.

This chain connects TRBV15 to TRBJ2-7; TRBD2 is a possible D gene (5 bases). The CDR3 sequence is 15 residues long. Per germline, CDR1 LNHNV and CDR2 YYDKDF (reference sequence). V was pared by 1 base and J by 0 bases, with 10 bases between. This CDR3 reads CATSRAPGSSYEQYF. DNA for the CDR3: TGTGCCACCAGCAGAGCTCCGGGGAGCTCCTACGAGCAGTACTTC.

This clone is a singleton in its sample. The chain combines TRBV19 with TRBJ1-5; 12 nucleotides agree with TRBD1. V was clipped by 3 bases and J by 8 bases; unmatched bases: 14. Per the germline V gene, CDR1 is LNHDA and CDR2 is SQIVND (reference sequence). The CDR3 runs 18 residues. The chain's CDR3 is CASSMAGTGGVRKEPQHF. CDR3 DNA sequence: TGTGCCAGTAGTATGGCCGGGACAGGGGGCGTCCGGAAAGAGCCCCAGCATTTT.

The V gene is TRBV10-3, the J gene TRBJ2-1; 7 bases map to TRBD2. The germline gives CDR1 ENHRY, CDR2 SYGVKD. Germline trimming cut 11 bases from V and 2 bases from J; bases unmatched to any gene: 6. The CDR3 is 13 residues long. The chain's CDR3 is CASLAETYNEQFF. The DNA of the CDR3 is TGTGCCTCGCTAGCGGAGACCTACAATGAGCAGTTCTTC.

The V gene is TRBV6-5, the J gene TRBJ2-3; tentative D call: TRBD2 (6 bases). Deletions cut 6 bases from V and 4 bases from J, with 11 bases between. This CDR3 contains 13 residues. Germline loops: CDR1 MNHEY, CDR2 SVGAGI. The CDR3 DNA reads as TGTGCCAGCAGGGGCGGGGCGCCAGATACGCAGTATTTT. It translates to CASRGGAPDTQYF.

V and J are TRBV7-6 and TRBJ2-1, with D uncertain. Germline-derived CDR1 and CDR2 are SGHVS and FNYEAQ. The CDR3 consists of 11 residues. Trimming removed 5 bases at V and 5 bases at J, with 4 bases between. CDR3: CASSPDNEQFF. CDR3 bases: TGTGCCAGCAGCCCGGACAATGAGCAGTTCTTC.

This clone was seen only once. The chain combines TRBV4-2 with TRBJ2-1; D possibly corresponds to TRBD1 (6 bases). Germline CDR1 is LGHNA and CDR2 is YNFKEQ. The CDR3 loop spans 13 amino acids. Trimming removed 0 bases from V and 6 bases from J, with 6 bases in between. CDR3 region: CASSQEGGNEQFF. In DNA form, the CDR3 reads TGTGCCAGCAGCCAAGAAGGGGGCAATGAGCAGTTCTTC.

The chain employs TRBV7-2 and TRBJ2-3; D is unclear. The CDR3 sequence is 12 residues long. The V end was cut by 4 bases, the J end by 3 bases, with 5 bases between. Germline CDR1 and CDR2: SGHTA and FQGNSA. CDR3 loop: CASSSRTDTQYF. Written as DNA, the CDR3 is TGTGCCAGCAGCTCGAGAACAGATACGCAGTATTTT. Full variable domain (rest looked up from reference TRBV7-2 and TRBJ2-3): GAGVSQSPSNKVTEKGKDVELRCDPISGHTALYWYRQSLGQGLEFLIYFQGNSAPDKSGLPSDRFSAERTGGSVSTLTIQRTQQEDSAVYLCASSSRTDTQYFGPGTRLTVL.

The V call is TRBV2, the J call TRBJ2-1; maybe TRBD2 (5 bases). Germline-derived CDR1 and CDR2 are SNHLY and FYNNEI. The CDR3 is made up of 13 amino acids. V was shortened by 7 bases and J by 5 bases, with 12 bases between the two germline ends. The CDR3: CASTPTRNNEQFF. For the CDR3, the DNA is TGTGCCAGCACCCCAACTAGAAACAATGAGCAGTTCTTC.

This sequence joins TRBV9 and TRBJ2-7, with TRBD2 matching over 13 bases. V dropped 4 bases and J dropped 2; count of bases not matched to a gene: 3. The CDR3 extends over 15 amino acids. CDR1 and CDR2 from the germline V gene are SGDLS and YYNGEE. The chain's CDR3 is CASSSGLAGAYEQYF. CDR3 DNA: TGTGCCAGCAGCTCAGGACTAGCGGGAGCCTACGAGCAGTACTTC.

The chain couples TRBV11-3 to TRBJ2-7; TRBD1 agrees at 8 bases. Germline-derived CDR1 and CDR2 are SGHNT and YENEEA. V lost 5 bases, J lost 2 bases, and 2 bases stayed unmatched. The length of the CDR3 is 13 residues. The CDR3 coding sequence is TGTGCCAGCAGCCCGACAGGGGCCTACGAGCAGTACTTC. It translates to CASSPTGAYEQYF.

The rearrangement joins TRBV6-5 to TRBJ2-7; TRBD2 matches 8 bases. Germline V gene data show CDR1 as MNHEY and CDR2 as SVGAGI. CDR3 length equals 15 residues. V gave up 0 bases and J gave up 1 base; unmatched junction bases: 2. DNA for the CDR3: TGTGCCAGCAGTTACTCGGCTAGCGGGTCCTACGAGCAGTACTTC. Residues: CASSYSASGSYEQYF.

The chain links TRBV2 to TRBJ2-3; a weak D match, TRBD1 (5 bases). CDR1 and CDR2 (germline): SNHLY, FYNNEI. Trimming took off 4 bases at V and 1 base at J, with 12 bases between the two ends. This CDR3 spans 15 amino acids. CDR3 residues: CASSVQAVGTDTQYF. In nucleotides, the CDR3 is TGTGCCAGCAGTGTACAGGCGGTAGGCACAGATACGCAGTATTTT.